The present T cell receptor beta chain was sequenced within a study of cytomegalovirus exposure and HLA in healthy donors. On this clone: Its matching antigen is unknown.

Germline values: CDR1 GTSNPN, CDR2 SVGIG (reference sequence). This CDR3 contains 16 residues. Unmatched junction bases numbered 8, after V lost 2 bases and J lost 1 base. Study-wide results and caveats: Later findings reportedly placed an Asian-associated ancestry cluster below the roughly 690-donor mean for N-insertions. In a later analysis, parvovirus B19, influenza, CMV and Epstein-Barr virus appeared linked to several top co-occurrence clusters.

PCR used 60 Vbeta primers and 13 Jbeta primers. Here immunoSEQ multiplex PCR was the method, and the copy in TCRdb shows in-frame clones only, minus some. The table has about 170,000 clones, 75% to 85% seen once. The chain combines TRBV30 with TRBJ1-5; TRBD1 agrees at 7 bases. Material: PBMCs. The TCR comes from a girl aged 2-10 years in good health and CMV-seropositive. In DNA form, the CDR3 reads TGTGCCTGGAGTTACCCGACAGGGAGCAGCAATCAGCCCCAGCATTTT. This translates into CAWSYPTGSSNQPQHF. Drawing the rest from reference TRBV30 and TRBJ1-5, the complete variable domain is SQTIHQWPATLVQPVGSPLSLECTVEGTSNPNLYWYRQAAGRGLQLLFYSVGIGQISSEVPQNLSASRPQDRQFILSSKKLLLSDSGFYLCAWSYPTGSSNQPQHFGDGTRLSIL.